This TCR beta chain appears in the sequencing data of a study of cytomegalovirus exposure and HLA in healthy donors. Study-wide context: Unique TCR beta sequences numbering approximately 120 million came from around 180 million T cells in an earlier analysis.

Healthy bone marrow donors made up the donors. Overall study findings and caveats: In a later analysis, specific HLA alleles were associated with approximately 17,000 TCR beta sequences at a 0.05 false discovery rate.

Germline CDR1 is MNHEY and CDR2 is SMNVEV (reference sequence). V lost 4 bases and J lost 9; bases outside the gene matches: 10. The CDR3 has 16 amino acids. Remarks on this clone: Its target is not known.

A multiplex PCR was run with 60 Vbeta primers and 13 Jbeta primers. Some clones are missing from TCRdb's copy, which holds only in-frame ones; the method was immunoSEQ multiplex PCR. Of about 130,000 clones listed, about 73% are singletons. This receptor was taken from a woman aged 40 to 50 in good health and CMV-seropositive. This sequence joins TRBV27 and TRBJ1-6, with 9 bases fitting TRBD1. The sample comprised PBMCs. Here the CDR3 reads CASSSKTGTGSSPLHF. In nucleotides, the CDR3 is TGTGCCAGCAGTTCCAAAACCGGGACAGGGAGTTCACCCCTCCACTTT.